Below, 10 T cell receptor beta chains from the same sample are listed, as sequenced in a study of shared clonotypes between healthy human individuals. Only in-frame clones appear in the TCRdb table, and some are missing; sequencing was by immunoSEQ multiplex PCR. Found here are over a million clones, about 96% of them singletons; the top ten hold about 1%. The sequenced material came from naive CD4+ T cells sorted from blood. Subset specified: CD45RA+ positively selected. The receptor source for this set is a man aged 25 to 45 in good health.

The rearrangement uses TRBV2 and TRBJ1-1; D uncertain. Trimming removed 3 bases at V and 1 base at J, with 9 bases between. Germline V gene sequence: CDR1 SNHLY, CDR2 FYNNEI. CDR3 length: 14 residues. The CDR3 coding sequence is TGTGCCAGCAGTGATAGGGCAGGGAACACTGAAGCTTTCTTT. Translation: CASSDRAGNTEAFF.

This chain links TRBV20-1 with TRBJ2-7, with a possible D match to TRBD2 (5 bases). Trimming cost V 4 bases and J 7 bases, with 11 bases left between them. CDR3 length equals 11 residues. The germline V gene encodes CDR1 DFQATT and CDR2 SNEGSKA (reference sequence). The CDR3: CSAKEGVEQYF. The CDR3 DNA follows: TGCAGTGCTAAAGAGGGAGTAGAGCAGTACTTC.

On this clone itself: Within the sample, other DNA sequences also encode this same CDR3. The chain carries TRBV18 and TRBJ2-3; TRBD2 matches 9 bases. CDR1 is KGHSH, CDR2 LQKENI, per germline. CDR3 length: 17 residues. With V trimmed by 2 bases and J by 0 bases, 6 bases remained unmatched. CDR3 in DNA: TGTGCCAGCTCACCAAGGCTAGCGGGACCTAGCACAGATACGCAGTATTTT. Amino acids: CASSPRLAGPSTDTQYF.

J is TRBJ2-3 and V is TRBV7-9; D not resolved. V lost 0 bases and J lost 5, with 12 bases in between. Per germline, CDR1 SEHNR and CDR2 FQNEAQ (reference sequence). The CDR3 consists of 15 residues. The CDR3 sequence: CASSLAGINRDTQYF. CDR3 DNA sequence: TGTGCCAGCAGCTTAGCCGGAATAAACCGAGATACGCAGTATTTT.

The rearrangement uses TRBV5-1 and TRBJ2-7; TRBD1 might be the D (6 bases). The CDR3 is 13 amino acids. Germline CDR1 is SGHRS and CDR2 is YFSETQ. The ends were cut back, 2 bases at V and 9 bases at J, with 15 bases in the middle. The CDR3 DNA reads as TGCGCCAGCAGCTTACAAACAGGGTCAGGGCAGTACTTC. The encoded protein is CASSLQTGSGQYF.

The CDR3 is CAWSVRGRRGYEQYF. In DNA, the CDR3 is TGTGCCTGGAGTGTACGAGGTCGTCGTGGCTACGAGCAGTACTTC. The genes are TRBV30 and TRBJ2-7; D not resolved. Trimming removed 0 bases at V and 3 bases at J, with 15 bases between. This CDR3 region has 15 residues. The germline CDR1 and CDR2 sequences are GTSNPN and SVGIG (reference sequence).

The chain uses TRBV27 and TRBJ1-4, with D maybe TRBD1 (5 bases). The germline CDR1 and CDR2 sequences are MNHEY and SMNVEV (reference sequence). CDR3 size: 15 residues. V dropped 4 bases and J dropped 8 bases, with 17 bases sitting between them. The CDR3 DNA follows: TGTGCCAGCAGTTCCCATGGCGCGGGACGGGAAAAACTGTTTTTT. It is translated as CASSSHGAGREKLFF.

The sample holds one count of this clone. The chain couples TRBV5-1 to TRBJ2-7; 9 bases match TRBD1. The CDR3 has 16 amino acids. Germline CDR1 reads SGHRS; CDR2 reads YFSETQ. Trimming removed 1 base from V and 5 bases from J; junction bases left unmatched: 10. This CDR3 is CASSLSGQGKLDEQYF. The CDR3 DNA follows: TGCGCCAGCAGCTTGTCAGGACAGGGGAAGCTGGACGAGCAGTACTTC.

The genes are TRBV5-4 and TRBJ2-1; unclear D gene. Germline lookup yields CDR1 SGHNT and CDR2 YYREEE (reference sequence). This CDR3 region has 12 residues. V was cut by 0 bases and J by 7 bases, with 5 bases left in between. CDR3 in DNA: TGTGCCAGCAGCTTGGACCAAAATGAGCAGTTCTTC. Its translation is CASSLDQNEQFF. The variable domain in full, completed from reference TRBV5-4 and TRBJ2-1, reads ETGVTQSPTHLIKTRGQQVTLRCSSQSGHNTVSWYQQALGQGPQFIFQYYREEENGRGNFPPRFSGLQFPNYSSELNVNALELDDSALYLCASSLDQNEQFFGPGTRLTVL.

The chain is built from TRBV28 and TRBJ2-2; 8 nucleotides agree with TRBD1. From germline, CDR1 is MDHEN and CDR2 SYDVKM. This CDR3 has 17 amino acids. V shed 6 bases and J 5 bases; nucleotides not matched to a gene: 14. CDR3 sequence: CASRPGYRGKPTGELFF. CDR3 DNA sequence: TGTGCCAGCAGACCGGGATACAGGGGGAAACCAACCGGGGAGCTGTTTTTT.